Listed below are T cell receptor beta chains from one sample, sequenced in a study of cytomegalovirus exposure and HLA in healthy donors. This table comes from immunoSEQ multiplex PCR, and its TCRdb copy is limited to in-frame clones, with some not included. This sample carries about 83,000 clones, around 70% of them seen once, and the ten largest clones take around 8%. The sequenced material came from PBMCs. The receptors shown here come from a man between 60 and 70 years old in good health and CMV-seronegative. CDR3s include the opening cysteine and the closing phenylalanine or tryptophan. Each record gives: clone size, D gene, V gene, J gene, CDR3 DNA, CDR3 protein. The D gene is left open where the match is weak. The size entry is marked missing in some rows and otherwise reads once, few, many or a size class.

clone size: -; D gene: TRBD1; V gene: TRBV28; J gene: TRBJ2-7; CDR3 DNA: TGTGCCAGCAGTGTGGACAGGGGGCCCTCCTACGAGCAGTACTTC; CDR3 protein: CASSVDRGPSYEQYF
clone size: -; D gene: -; V gene: TRBV6-9; J gene: TRBJ1-1; CDR3 DNA: TGTGCCAGCAGCTTAGACAGTCTACCCAACACTGAAGCTTTCTTT; CDR3 protein: CASSLDSLPNTEAFF
clone size: -; D gene: TRBD2; V gene: TRBV30; J gene: TRBJ2-5; CDR3 DNA: TGTGCCTGGAGTTTTGAACTAGCGAACTTAGCGGACCAGTACTTC; CDR3 protein: CAWSFELANLADQYF
clone size: -; D gene: TRBD2; V gene: TRBV5-1; J gene: TRBJ2-1; CDR3 DNA: TGCGCCAGCAGTCGTACGACTAGCGGGAGGAAGAATGAGCAGTTCTTC; CDR3 protein: CASSRTTSGRKNEQFF
clone size: -; D gene: -; V gene: TRBV7-9; J gene: TRBJ1-4; CDR3 DNA: TGTGCCAGCACCCTGCGGGGTAGTAATGAAAAACTGTTTTTT; CDR3 protein: CASTLRGSNEKLFF
clone size: -; D gene: -; V gene: TRBV10-3; J gene: TRBJ2-7; CDR3 DNA: TGTGCCATCAGTGAAGCGGAGACCGAGCAGTACTTC; CDR3 protein: CAISEAETEQYF
clone size: -; D gene: -; V gene: TRBV7-9; J gene: TRBJ1-4; CDR3 DNA: TGTGCCAGCAGCTCATGGGAGTTTTCAACTAATGAAAAACTGTTTTTT; CDR3 protein: CASSSWEFSTNEKLFF
clone size: -; D gene: -; V gene: TRBV19; J gene: TRBJ2-5; CDR3 DNA: TGTGCCAGTAGTAGGAACAGGGGGGGGGTCAAGGAGACCCAGTACTTC; CDR3 protein: CASSRNRGGVKETQYF
clone size: -; D gene: -; V gene: TRBV2; J gene: TRBJ1-1; CDR3 DNA: TGTGCCAGCAGTGAAAGGGACACACGGGGAGAAGCTTTCTTT; CDR3 protein: CASSERDTRGEAFF
clone size: -; D gene: -; V gene: TRBV7-2; J gene: TRBJ2-1; CDR3 DNA: TGTGCCAGCAGCTTAGCCCCAGAATATGAGCAGTTCTTC; CDR3 protein: CASSLAPEYEQFF
clone size: -; D gene: -; V gene: TRBV11-2; J gene: TRBJ2-7; CDR3 DNA: TGTGCCAGCAGCTTAGTTGTCGGTTCCGGGGAGCAGTACTTC; CDR3 protein: CASSLVVGSGEQYF
clone size: -; D gene: TRBD1; V gene: TRBV7-9; J gene: TRBJ2-5; CDR3 DNA: TGTGCCAGCAGCGCCATGGGGACAGCCCAAGAGACCCAGTACTTC; CDR3 protein: CASSAMGTAQETQYF
clone size: -; D gene: TRBD1; V gene: TRBV19; J gene: TRBJ2-5; CDR3 DNA: TGTGCCAGTAGTGCAATCGGGACAGGGGAAAAAGAGACCCAGTACTTC; CDR3 protein: CASSAIGTGEKETQYF
clone size: -; D gene: -; V gene: TRBV19; J gene: TRBJ1-5; CDR3 DNA: TGTGCCAGTGGGGGGTCGGGGGGCAATCAGCCCCAGCATTTT; CDR3 protein: CASGGSGGNQPQHF
clone size: few; D gene: -; V gene: TRBV10-3; J gene: TRBJ1-1; CDR3 DNA: TGTGCCATCAAGGGGAACTATGAAGCTTTCTTT; CDR3 protein: CAIKGNYEAFF
clone size: -; D gene: TRBD1; V gene: TRBV6-1; J gene: TRBJ2-1; CDR3 DNA: TGTGCCAGCAGAACCGACAGGGTCCGTACTAATGAGCAGTTCTTC; CDR3 protein: CASRTDRVRTNEQFF
clone size: -; D gene: TRBD2; V gene: TRBV6-6; J gene: TRBJ2-2; CDR3 DNA: TGTGCCAGCAGTTACTCGAGGCTAGCGGCCACCGGGGAGCTGTTTTTT; CDR3 protein: CASSYSRLAATGELFF
clone size: -; D gene: -; V gene: TRBV11-3; J gene: TRBJ2-3; CDR3 DNA: TGTGCCAGCAGCTTAGTTGCGGGGTCAGATACGCAGTATTTT; CDR3 protein: CASSLVAGSDTQYF
clone size: -; D gene: -; V gene: TRBV28; J gene: TRBJ2-3; CDR3 DNA: TGTGCCAGCAGTTTATCAGTACAGAAGTTGGCAGATACGCAGTATTTT; CDR3 protein: CASSLSVQKLADTQYF
clone size: -; D gene: -; V gene: TRBV19; J gene: TRBJ1-5; CDR3 DNA: TGTGCCAGTAGTATTTCAAACAATCAGCCCCAGCATTTT; CDR3 protein: CASSISNNQPQHF
clone size: few; D gene: -; V gene: TRBV7-8; J gene: TRBJ1-6; CDR3 DNA: TGTGCCAGCAGTATAGAGCGGATTTCCTATAATTCACCCCTCCACTTT; CDR3 protein: CASSIERISYNSPLHF
clone size: few; D gene: TRBD1; V gene: TRBV6-5; J gene: TRBJ1-2; CDR3 DNA: TGTGCCAGCAGTGTCCGTGGACAGGGGAACTATGGCTACACCTTC; CDR3 protein: CASSVRGQGNYGYTF
clone size: -; D gene: -; V gene: TRBV18; J gene: TRBJ2-3; CDR3 DNA: TGTGCCAGCACCCCAAATCTCGGTACGCAGTATTTT; CDR3 protein: CASTPNLGTQYF
clone size: few; D gene: TRBD1; V gene: TRBV6-5; J gene: TRBJ2-3; CDR3 DNA: TGTGCCAGTACGGGGGACAGGGTCACAGATACGCAGTATTTT; CDR3 protein: CASTGDRVTDTQYF
clone size: -; D gene: TRBD2; V gene: TRBV6-1; J gene: TRBJ2-3; CDR3 DNA: TGTGCCAGCAGTGCGGGGACTAGCGGGGGGCGGGATACGCAGTATTTT; CDR3 protein: CASSAGTSGGRDTQYF
clone size: -; D gene: -; V gene: TRBV15; J gene: TRBJ2-2; CDR3 DNA: TGTGCCACCGCGGGATCGAACACCGGGGAGCTGTTTTTT; CDR3 protein: CATAGSNTGELFF
clone size: -; D gene: -; V gene: TRBV4-1; J gene: TRBJ2-7; CDR3 DNA: TGCGCCAGCAGCCAACCCGGACACATGTCCCCCTACGAGCAGTACTTC; CDR3 protein: CASSQPGHMSPYEQYF
clone size: -; D gene: -; V gene: TRBV5-6; J gene: TRBJ2-7; CDR3 DNA: TGTGCCAGCAGCGCCCCCGGAGCTGCTAATTCCTACGAGCAGTACTTC; CDR3 protein: CASSAPGAANSYEQYF
clone size: -; D gene: -; V gene: TRBV28; J gene: TRBJ1-4; CDR3 DNA: TGTGCCAGCGTGCGTGCAACTAATGAAAAACTGTTTTTT; CDR3 protein: CASVRATNEKLFF
clone size: -; D gene: -; V gene: TRBV6-5; J gene: TRBJ1-2; CDR3 DNA: TGTGCCACCCGGACGGGAGATGGCTACACCTTC; CDR3 protein: CATRTGDGYTF
clone size: -; D gene: -; V gene: TRBV7-8; J gene: TRBJ2-5; CDR3 DNA: TGTGCCAGCAGCTTAACAGGGTCGGAGACCCAGTACTTC; CDR3 protein: CASSLTGSETQYF
clone size: -; D gene: TRBD1; V gene: TRBV7-2; J gene: TRBJ2-2; CDR3 DNA: TGTGCCAGCAGCTCCGACAGGGCGTGGGCCGGGGAGCTGTTTTTT; CDR3 protein: CASSSDRAWAGELFF
clone size: -; D gene: -; V gene: TRBV18; J gene: TRBJ2-1; CDR3 DNA: TGTGCCAGCTCATCGAGACTAGATCCCTACAATGAGCAGTTCTTC; CDR3 protein: CASSSRLDPYNEQFF
clone size: few; D gene: -; V gene: TRBV4-2; J gene: TRBJ2-1; CDR3 DNA: TGTGCCAGCAGCCACCCACCTAAAAATGAGCAGTTCTTC; CDR3 protein: CASSHPPKNEQFF
clone size: -; D gene: -; V gene: TRBV18; J gene: TRBJ1-1; CDR3 DNA: TGTGCCAGCTCACCACTACCTGGGCCTTACAACACTGAAGCTTTCTTT; CDR3 protein: CASSPLPGPYNTEAFF
clone size: few; D gene: -; V gene: TRBV6-5; J gene: TRBJ1-3; CDR3 DNA: TGTGCCAGCAGTTTCGACAGAAATCGGAACACCATATATTTT; CDR3 protein: CASSFDRNRNTIYF
clone size: -; D gene: TRBD1; V gene: TRBV7-2; J gene: TRBJ1-2; CDR3 DNA: TGTGCCAGCAGCGGACAGGGAAGCTATGGCTACACCTTC; CDR3 protein: CASSGQGSYGYTF
clone size: -; D gene: TRBD2; V gene: TRBV5-1; J gene: TRBJ2-3; CDR3 DNA: TGCGCCAGCAGCTTCACCGGGGGGACAGATACGCAGTATTTT; CDR3 protein: CASSFTGGTDTQYF
clone size: -; D gene: -; V gene: TRBV13; J gene: TRBJ2-1; CDR3 DNA: TGTGCCAGCAGCGCCAGACGGTTAGCGGATGAGCAGTTCTTC; CDR3 protein: CASSARRLADEQFF
clone size: -; D gene: -; V gene: TRBV4-2; J gene: TRBJ2-5; CDR3 DNA: TGTGCCAGCAGCCAAGCGTACGCTAGAGATGAGACCCAGTACTTC; CDR3 protein: CASSQAYARDETQYF
clone size: -; D gene: -; V gene: TRBV7-9; J gene: TRBJ2-7; CDR3 DNA: TGTGCCAGCAGCTTAGTACGCGGAGGAGTGATTTATGGCGAGCAGTACTTC; CDR3 protein: CASSLVRGGVIYGEQYF
clone size: -; D gene: -; V gene: TRBV5-6; J gene: TRBJ2-7; CDR3 DNA: TGTGCCAGCAGAAAACAGGGTAAGCTCTCCTACGAGCAGTACTTC; CDR3 protein: CASRKQGKLSYEQYF
clone size: few; D gene: TRBD2; V gene: TRBV13; J gene: TRBJ2-7; CDR3 DNA: TGTGCCAGCAGCTTGACTAGCGGGGGGAGCTCCTACGAGCAGTACTTC; CDR3 protein: CASSLTSGGSSYEQYF
clone size: -; D gene: -; V gene: TRBV7-8; J gene: TRBJ1-1; CDR3 DNA: TGTGCCAGCAGCTTGGTACCGGGGGAAGCTTTCTTT; CDR3 protein: CASSLVPGEAFF
clone size: -; D gene: TRBD2; V gene: TRBV10-3; J gene: TRBJ2-3; CDR3 DNA: TGTGCCATCAGGGGCTCCTCTAGCGGGGGCACGCTCTTAGATACGCAGTATTTT; CDR3 protein: CAIRGSSSGGTLLDTQYF
clone size: few; D gene: TRBD2; V gene: TRBV2; J gene: TRBJ2-3; CDR3 DNA: TGTGCCAGCAGTGAACAGCGGGGATCCGCCGCAGATACGCAGTATTTT; CDR3 protein: CASSEQRGSAADTQYF
clone size: -; D gene: TRBD2; V gene: TRBV10-2; J gene: TRBJ2-5; CDR3 DNA: TGCGCCAGCAGTGAATCGCTTAGCGGCGGGGGGGAGACCCAGTACTTC; CDR3 protein: CASSESLSGGGETQYF
clone size: -; D gene: -; V gene: TRBV28; J gene: TRBJ2-1; CDR3 DNA: TGTGCCAGCAGTTTATCCGGGACATCCAATGAGCAGTTCTTC; CDR3 protein: CASSLSGTSNEQFF